This T cell receptor (beta chain) is drawn from a study of blood T cell repertoires in COVID-19. J lost 6 bases, V lost 6 bases, and 11 bases had no gene match. Germline V gene lookup returns CDR1 MRHNA and CDR2 SNTAGT. This CDR3 has 15 residues. TCRdb keeps only in-frame clones here, not all; method: immunoSEQ multiplex PCR. The sample has hundreds of thousands of clones; 83% are singletons. Material: PBMCs or T cells enriched from blood (not recorded which). The TCR sequence derives from a woman aged 45 to 65 who had been exposed to COVID-19. J is TRBJ2-1 and V is TRBV6-4; 7 bases line up with TRBD2. This chain's CDR3 is CASSYLAEPSNEQFF. CDR3 nucleotides: TGTGCCAGCAGCTATCTAGCGGAACCAAGCAATGAGCAGTTCTTC.